The subject of this entry is one T cell receptor (beta chain). Its antigen is unidentified. This record comes from a study of T cells after yellow fever vaccination. Points from the study as a whole: Highly abundant clonotypes carried over from the bulk population could end up in FACS-sorted repertoires as contaminants. Most primary-vaccination clones reappeared after the booster (about 97% CD4, 75% to 90% CD8). Clonotype sharing between CD4 and CD8 compartments was small.

The TCR cDNA carried a universal primer site and UMIs from 5'RACE template switching. TCRdb independently ran MiXCR on the 5' RACE reads; one entry per CDR3 protein. The sample shows hundreds of thousands of distinct CDR3 sequences, roughly 9.4% of them seen only once. Sequenced material: PBMCs, taken on the day of the first yellow fever vaccination. The receptor comes from a man in his late teens or twenties who received the YFV17D yellow fever vaccine.

For the CDR3, the DNA is TGCGCCAGCAGTGTGTCAAGTCAAGAGACCCAGTACTTC. Its translation is CASSVSSQETQYF. The J gene is TRBJ2-5, the V gene TRBV5-1; D call uncertain. The CDR3 sequence is 13 residues long. Germline V gene lookup returns CDR1 SGHRS and CDR2 YFSETQ. The V end was cut by 5 bases, the J end by 2 bases, with 10 bases between.